The entry below gives a single T cell receptor (beta chain) sequence along with its context. V lost 1 base to trimming and J lost 1 base; unmatched junction nucleotides: 3. CDR1 KGHDR and CDR2 SFDVKD come from the germline V gene. This CDR3 contains 16 residues. Sequenced by immunoSEQ multiplex PCR; TCRdb stores in-frame clones only, minus some. This table has approximately 140,000 clones, over 80% appearing once. This entry belongs to a study of blood T cell repertoires in COVID-19. The TCR comes from a woman aged 35 to 49 with active or convalescent COVID-19. Sequenced input: peripheral blood. The chain is built from TRBV24-1 and TRBJ2-3; 8 bases are a match to TRBD2. The CDR3, as DNA: TGTGCCACCAGTGATTTTAGCGGGATTGGCACAGATACGCAGTATTTT. It encodes CATSDFSGIGTDTQYF.